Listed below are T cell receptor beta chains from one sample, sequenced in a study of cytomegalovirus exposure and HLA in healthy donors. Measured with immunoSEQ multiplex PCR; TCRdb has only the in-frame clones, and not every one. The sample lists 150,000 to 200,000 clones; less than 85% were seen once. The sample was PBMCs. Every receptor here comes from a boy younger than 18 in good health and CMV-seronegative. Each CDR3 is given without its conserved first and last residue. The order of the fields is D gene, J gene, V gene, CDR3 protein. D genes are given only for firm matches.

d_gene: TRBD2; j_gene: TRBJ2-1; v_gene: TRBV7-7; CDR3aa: ASSPHPGGGGEQF
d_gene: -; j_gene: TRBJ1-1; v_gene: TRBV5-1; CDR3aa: ASGRERTEAF
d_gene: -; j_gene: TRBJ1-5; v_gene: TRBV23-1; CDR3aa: ASSQWAAFKQPQH
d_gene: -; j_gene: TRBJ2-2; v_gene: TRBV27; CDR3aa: ASSATGPGELF
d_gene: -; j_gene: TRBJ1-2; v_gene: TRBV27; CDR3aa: ASSSGGGPGYT
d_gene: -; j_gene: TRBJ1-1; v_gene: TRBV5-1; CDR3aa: ASSLDPRGNTEAF
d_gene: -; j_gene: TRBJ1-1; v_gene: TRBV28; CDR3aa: ASGQQGRTEAF
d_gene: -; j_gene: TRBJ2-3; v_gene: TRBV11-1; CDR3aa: ASSTQLEAQY
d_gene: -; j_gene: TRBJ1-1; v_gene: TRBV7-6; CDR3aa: ASSSSGAGDTEAF
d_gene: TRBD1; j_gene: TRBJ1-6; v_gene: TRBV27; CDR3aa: ASTFGTGHSPLH
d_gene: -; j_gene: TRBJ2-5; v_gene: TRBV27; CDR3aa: ASSFSGEETQY
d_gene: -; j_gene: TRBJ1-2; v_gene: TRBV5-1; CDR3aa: ASSLEAAGYGYT
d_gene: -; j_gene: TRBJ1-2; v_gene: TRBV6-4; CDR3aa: ASSDTPGYAYGYT
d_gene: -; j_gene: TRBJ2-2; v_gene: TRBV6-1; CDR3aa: ASSPGGLGTGELF
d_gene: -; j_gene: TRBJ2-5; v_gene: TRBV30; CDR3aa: AWSVHPGIKAGTQY
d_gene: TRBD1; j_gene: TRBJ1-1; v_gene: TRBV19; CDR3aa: ASSIGTGFTEAF
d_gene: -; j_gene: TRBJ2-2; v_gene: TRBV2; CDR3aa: ASSRDWTNTGELF
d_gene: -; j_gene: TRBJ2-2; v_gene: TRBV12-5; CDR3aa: AREPGLPNTGELF
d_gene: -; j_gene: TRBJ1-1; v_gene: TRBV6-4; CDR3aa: ASREQGTNTEAF
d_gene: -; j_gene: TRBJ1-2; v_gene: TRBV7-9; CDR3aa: ASSIRDTGPTYGYT
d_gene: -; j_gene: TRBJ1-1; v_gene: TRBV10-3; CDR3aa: AISDREQAYTEAF
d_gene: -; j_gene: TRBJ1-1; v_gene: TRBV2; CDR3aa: ASRTTRNTEAF
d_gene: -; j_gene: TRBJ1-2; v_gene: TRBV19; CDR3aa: ASYDVRAYGYT
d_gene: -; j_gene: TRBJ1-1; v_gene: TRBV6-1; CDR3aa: ASQAGQGDTEAF
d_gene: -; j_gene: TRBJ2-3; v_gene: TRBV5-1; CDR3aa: ASSLARLDTQY
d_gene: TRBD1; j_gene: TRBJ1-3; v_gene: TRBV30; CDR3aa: ARGQGHSGNTIY
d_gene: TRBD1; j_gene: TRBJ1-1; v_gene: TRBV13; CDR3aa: ASSPRDRGHLTEAF
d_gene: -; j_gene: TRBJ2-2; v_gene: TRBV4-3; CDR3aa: ASSQVGRAGELF
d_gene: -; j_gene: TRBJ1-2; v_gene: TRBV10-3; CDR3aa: AISEGRDYGYT
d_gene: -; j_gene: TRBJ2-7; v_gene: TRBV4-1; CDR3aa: ASSRTIDRTTYEQY
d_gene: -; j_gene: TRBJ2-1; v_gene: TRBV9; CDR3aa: ASSVISRVDSEQF
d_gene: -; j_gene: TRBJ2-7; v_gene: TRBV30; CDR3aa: AWKRTLGFGEQY
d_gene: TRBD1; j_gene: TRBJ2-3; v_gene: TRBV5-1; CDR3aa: ASSPGTGDTDTQY
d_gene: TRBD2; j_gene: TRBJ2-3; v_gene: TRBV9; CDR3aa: ASSGTSGPDTQY
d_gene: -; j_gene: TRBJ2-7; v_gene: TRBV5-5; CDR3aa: ASSLAGSTPSYEQY
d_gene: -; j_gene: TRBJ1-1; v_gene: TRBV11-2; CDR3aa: ASRLSLDSMNTEAF
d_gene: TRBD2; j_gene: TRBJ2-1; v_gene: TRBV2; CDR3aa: ASSSPGLAGGENYNEQF
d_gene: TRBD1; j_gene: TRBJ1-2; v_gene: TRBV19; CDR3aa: ASTRYRGAYGYT
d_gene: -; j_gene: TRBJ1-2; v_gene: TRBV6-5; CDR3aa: ASRDRRSGYT
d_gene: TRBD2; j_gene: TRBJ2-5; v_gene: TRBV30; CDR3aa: AWSVWTSGLQGTQY
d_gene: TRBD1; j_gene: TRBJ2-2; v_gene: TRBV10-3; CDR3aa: AISEWGQILGDGTGELF
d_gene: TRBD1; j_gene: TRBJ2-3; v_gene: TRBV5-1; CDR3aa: ASSPGQGFTDTQY
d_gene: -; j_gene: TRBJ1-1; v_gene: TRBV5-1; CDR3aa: ASSLEAMGPVDDAF
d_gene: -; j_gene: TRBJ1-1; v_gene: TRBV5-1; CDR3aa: ASSPASDTEAF
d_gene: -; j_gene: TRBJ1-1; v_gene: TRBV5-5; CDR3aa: ASSLGHQNTEAF
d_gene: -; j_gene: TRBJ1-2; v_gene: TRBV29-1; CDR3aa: SVEPRVGYT
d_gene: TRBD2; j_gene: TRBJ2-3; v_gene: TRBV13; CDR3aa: ASSLAGGETDTQY
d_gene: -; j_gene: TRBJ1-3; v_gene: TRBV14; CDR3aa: ASSQARSGNTIY
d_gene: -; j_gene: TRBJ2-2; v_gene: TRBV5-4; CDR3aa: ASRDTNTGELF
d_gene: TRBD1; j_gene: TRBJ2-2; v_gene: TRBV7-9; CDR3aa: ASSPNRGTDGELF